This record covers a single TCR beta chain. The target antigen is unknown. The data stem from a study of CD8+ T cells in alopecia areata. Study observations and caveats: Scalp lesions, especially in alopecia totalis/universalis, had higher clonality than normal scalp.

RNA, once extracted, was reverse transcribed into cDNA for use as the sequencing template. The repertoire was sequenced with immunoSEQ multiplex PCR; TCRdb's copy has only in-frame clones and lacks some. Among under 85,000 clones listed, under 55% were seen once. This receptor was identified in a human donor with alopecia areata. Source: CD8+ T cells sorted from blood, taken at week 0.

The CDR3 sequence is CASSAPLFGYTF. The CDR3 nucleotides are TGTGCCAGCAGCGCCCCCCTCTTTGGCTACACCTTC. This chain joins TRBV9 and TRBJ1-2; D is unclear. Trimming removed 3 bases at V and 7 bases at J, with 10 bases between. The CDR3 covers 12 residues. CDR1 SGDLS and CDR2 YYNGEE come from the germline V gene.